The 7 T cell receptor beta chains given below trace back to one sample, sequenced in a study of blood T cell repertoires in COVID-19. The protocol was immunoSEQ multiplex PCR, while the TCRdb copy is restricted to in-frame clones and leaves out a portion. The sample lists approximately 200,000 clones; 65% to 85% were seen once. The sequenced sample consisted of PBMCs or T cells enriched from blood (not recorded which). The receptors shown here come from a woman in her twenties or thirties who had recovered from COVID-19.

This chain uses TRBV11-2 with TRBJ1-3, with D perhaps matching TRBD1 (5 bases). V dropped 2 bases and J dropped 9 bases, with 14 bases sitting between them. Germline CDR1 and CDR2: SGHAT and FQNNGV. This CDR3 has 14 amino acids. The CDR3 DNA sequence: TGTGCCAGCAGCTTAAGGGGTTACCCAGGCACCATATATTTT. Its translation: CASSLRGYPGTIYF.

This chain links TRBV10-2 with TRBJ2-4, with D possibly TRBD2 on 5 matching bases. V was clipped by 10 bases and J by 2 bases, with 12 bases between them. The CDR3 covers 13 residues. Looked up from germline, CDR1 is WSHSY and CDR2 is SAAADI. The CDR3 sequence: CATTEGSKNIQYF. DNA of the CDR3: TGCGCCACTACTGAGGGATCCAAAAACATTCAGTACTTC.

The V call is TRBV19, the J call TRBJ2-5, with 8 bases fitting TRBD2. Trimming cost V 3 bases and J 5 bases; bases outside gene matches: 8. This CDR3 contains 15 residues. The V gene's germline CDR1 is LNHDA and CDR2 SQIVND (reference sequence). In DNA form, the CDR3 reads TGTGCCAGTAGTATTTCAGCGGGAGTTCGGGAGACCCAGTACTTC. Protein product: CASSISAGVRETQYF.

This clone was counted between two and nine times. J is TRBJ2-7 and V is TRBV3-1 (or the pseudogene TRBV3-2); D perhaps matches TRBD2 (6 bases). The CDR3 loop spans 16 amino acids. Trimming cost V 1 base and J 7 bases, with 20 bases left between them. CDR1 and CDR2 (germline): LGHDT, YNNKEL (reference sequence). In DNA form, the CDR3 reads TGTGCCAGCAGCCAAGGGCGTCGGCACCCCCGGGGGGAGCAGTACTTC. Translation: CASSQGRRHPRGEQYF.

The V call is TRBV24-1, the J call TRBJ2-3; D is perhaps TRBD1 (5 bases). Germline V gene lookup returns CDR1 KGHDR and CDR2 SFDVKD. The V end lost 6 bases, the J end lost 0 bases, and 9 bases lay between the germline ends. The CDR3 loop spans 14 amino acids. CDR3 loop: CATSSGHSTDTQYF. CDR3 in DNA: TGTGCCACCAGTTCTGGACACAGCACAGATACGCAGTATTTT.

This chain joins TRBV12-3 or TRBV12-4 and TRBJ2-1; D possibly corresponds to TRBD1 (5 bases). Trimming took 5 bases from V and 5 from J, leaving 7 bases between them. The CDR3 is 12 amino acids. The CDR3 loop is CASSATDNEQFF. The DNA for the CDR3 is TGTGCCAGCAGTGCGACAGACAATGAGCAGTTCTTC.

This sequence joins TRBV19 and TRBJ1-2; the match to TRBD1 covers 7 bases. The germline CDR1 and CDR2 sequences are LNHDA and SQIVND (reference sequence). This CDR3 contains 14 residues. V gave up 7 bases and J gave up 8 bases; unmatched junction bases: 13. The DNA of the CDR3 is TGTGCCAGTAATCAGAGACAGGGTTTTTGGGGCTACACCTTC. Its translation: CASNQRQGFWGYTF. The full variable domain, its missing parts supplied by reference TRBV19 and TRBJ1-2, is DGGITQSPKYLFRKEGQNVTLSCEQNLNHDAMYWYRQDPGQGLRLIYYSQIVNDFQKGDIAEGYSVSREKKESFPLTVTSAQKNPTAFYLCASNQRQGFWGYTFGSGTRLTVV.